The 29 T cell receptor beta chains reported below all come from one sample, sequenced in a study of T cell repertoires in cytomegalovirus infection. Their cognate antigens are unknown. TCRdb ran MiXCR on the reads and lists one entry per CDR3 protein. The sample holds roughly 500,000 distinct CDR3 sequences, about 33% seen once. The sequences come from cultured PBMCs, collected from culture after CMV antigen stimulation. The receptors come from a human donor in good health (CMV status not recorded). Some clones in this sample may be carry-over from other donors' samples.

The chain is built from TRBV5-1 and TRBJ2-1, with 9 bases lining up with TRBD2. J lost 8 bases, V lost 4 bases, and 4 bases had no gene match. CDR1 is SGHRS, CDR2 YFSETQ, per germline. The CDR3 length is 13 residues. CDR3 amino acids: CASSPGLADEQFF. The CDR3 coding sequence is TGCGCCAGCAGCCCGGGACTAGCTGATGAGCAGTTCTTC.

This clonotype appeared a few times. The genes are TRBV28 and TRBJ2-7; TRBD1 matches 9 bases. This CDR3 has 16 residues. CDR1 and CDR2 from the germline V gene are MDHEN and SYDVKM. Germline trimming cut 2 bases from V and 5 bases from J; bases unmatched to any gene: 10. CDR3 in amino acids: CASSLEGQGVFNEQYF. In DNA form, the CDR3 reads TGTGCCAGCAGTTTAGAGGGACAGGGAGTATTCAACGAGCAGTACTTC.

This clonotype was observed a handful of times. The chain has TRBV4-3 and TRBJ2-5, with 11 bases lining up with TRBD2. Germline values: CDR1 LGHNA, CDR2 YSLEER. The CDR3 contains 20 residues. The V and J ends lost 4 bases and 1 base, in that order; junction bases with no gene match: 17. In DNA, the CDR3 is TGCGCCAGCAGCCCTGGCTCTAGCGGGAGGTTCGAGGGCTTCCAAGAGACCCAGTACTTC. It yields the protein CASSPGSSGRFEGFQETQYF.

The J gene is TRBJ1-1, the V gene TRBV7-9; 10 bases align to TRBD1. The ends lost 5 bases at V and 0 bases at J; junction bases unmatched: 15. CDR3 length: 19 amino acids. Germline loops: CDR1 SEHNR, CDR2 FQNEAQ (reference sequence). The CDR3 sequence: CASSRTGGRGPLMNTEAFF. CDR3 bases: TGTGCCAGCAGCAGGACAGGGGGGCGCGGACCCCTCATGAACACTGAAGCTTTCTTT.

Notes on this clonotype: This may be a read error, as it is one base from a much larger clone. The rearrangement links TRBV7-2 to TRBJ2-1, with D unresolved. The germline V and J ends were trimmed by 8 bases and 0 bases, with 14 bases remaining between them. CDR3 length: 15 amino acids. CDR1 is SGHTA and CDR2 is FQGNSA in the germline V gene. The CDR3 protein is CASVPEMSSYNEQFF. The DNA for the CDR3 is TGTGCCAGCGTCCCAGAGATGAGCTCCTACAATGAGCAGTTCTTC.

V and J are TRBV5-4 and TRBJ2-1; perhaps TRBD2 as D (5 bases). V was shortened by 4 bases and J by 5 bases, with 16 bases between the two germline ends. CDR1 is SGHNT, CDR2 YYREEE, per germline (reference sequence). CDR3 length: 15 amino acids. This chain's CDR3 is CASSMTTLRHNEQFF. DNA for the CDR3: TGTGCCAGCAGCATGACTACCCTACGCCACAATGAGCAGTTCTTC.

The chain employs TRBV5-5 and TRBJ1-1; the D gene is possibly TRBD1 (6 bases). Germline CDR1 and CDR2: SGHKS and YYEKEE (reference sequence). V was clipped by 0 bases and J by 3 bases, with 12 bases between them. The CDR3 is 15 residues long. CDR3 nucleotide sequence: TGTGCCAGCAGCTTGGTTCCGGGGGCTTACACTGAAGCTTTCTTT. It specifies CASSLVPGAYTEAFF.

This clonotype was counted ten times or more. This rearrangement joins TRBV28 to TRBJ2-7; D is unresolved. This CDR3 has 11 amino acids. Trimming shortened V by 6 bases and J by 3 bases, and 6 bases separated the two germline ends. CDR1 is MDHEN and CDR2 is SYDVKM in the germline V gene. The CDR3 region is CASRRHYEQYF. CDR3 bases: TGTGCCAGCAGACGGCACTACGAGCAGTACTTC.

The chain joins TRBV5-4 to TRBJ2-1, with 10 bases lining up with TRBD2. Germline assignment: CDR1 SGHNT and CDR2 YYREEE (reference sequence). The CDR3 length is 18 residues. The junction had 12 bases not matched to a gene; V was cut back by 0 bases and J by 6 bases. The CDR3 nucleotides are TGTGCCAGCAGCTTGGCCCCAAGCGGGAGGGCCCGGGCCAATGAGCAGTTCTTC. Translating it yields CASSLAPSGRARANEQFF.

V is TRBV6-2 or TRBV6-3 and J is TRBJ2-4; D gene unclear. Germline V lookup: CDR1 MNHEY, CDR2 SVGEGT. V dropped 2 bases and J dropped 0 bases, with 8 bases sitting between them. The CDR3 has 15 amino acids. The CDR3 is CASSYGQAAKNIQYF. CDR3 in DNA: TGTGCCAGCAGTTACGGTCAGGCAGCCAAAAACATTCAGTACTTC.

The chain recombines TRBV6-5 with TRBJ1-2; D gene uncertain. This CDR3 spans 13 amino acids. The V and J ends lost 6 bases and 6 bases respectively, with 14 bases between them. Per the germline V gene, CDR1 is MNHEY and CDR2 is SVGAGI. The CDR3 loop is CASSSSLIDGYTF. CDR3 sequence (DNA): TGTGCCAGCAGCTCGTCCCTGATAGATGGCTACACCTTC.

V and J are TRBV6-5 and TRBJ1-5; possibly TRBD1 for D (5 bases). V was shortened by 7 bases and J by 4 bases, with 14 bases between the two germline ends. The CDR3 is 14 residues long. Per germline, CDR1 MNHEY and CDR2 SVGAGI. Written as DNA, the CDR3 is TGTGCCAGCAAACAGGAGCGGGGTAATCAGCCCCAGCATTTT. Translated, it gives CASKQERGNQPQHF.

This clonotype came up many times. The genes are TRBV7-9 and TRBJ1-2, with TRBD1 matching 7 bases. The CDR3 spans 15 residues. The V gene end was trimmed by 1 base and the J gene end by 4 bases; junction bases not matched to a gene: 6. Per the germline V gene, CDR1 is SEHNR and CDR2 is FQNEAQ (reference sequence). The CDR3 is CASSLGDRERYGYTF. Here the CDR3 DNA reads TGTGCCAGCAGCTTAGGAGACAGGGAACGCTATGGCTACACCTTC.

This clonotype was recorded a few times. The DNA for the CDR3 is TGTGCCAGCAGTTACTCGATCGGACTTAAGAACACTGAAGCTTTCTTT. This sequence encodes CASSYSIGLKNTEAFF. The gene calls are TRBV6-5 and TRBJ1-1; D is unresolved. The germline gives CDR1 MNHEY, CDR2 SVGAGI. This CDR3 spans 16 amino acids. The V end lost 0 bases, the J end lost 1 base, and 12 bases lay between the germline ends.

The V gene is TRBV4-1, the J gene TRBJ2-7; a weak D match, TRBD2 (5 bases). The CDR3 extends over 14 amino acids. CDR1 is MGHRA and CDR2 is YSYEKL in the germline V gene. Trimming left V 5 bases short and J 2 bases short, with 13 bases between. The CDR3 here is CASSTDEGTYEQYF. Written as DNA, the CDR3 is TGCGCCAGCAGCACGGACGAGGGAACCTACGAGCAGTACTTC.

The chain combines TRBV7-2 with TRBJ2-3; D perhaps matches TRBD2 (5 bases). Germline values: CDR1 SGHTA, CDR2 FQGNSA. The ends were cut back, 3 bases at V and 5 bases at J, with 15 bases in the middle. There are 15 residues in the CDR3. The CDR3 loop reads CASSFMAGAGDTQYF. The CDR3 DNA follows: TGTGCCAGCAGCTTTATGGCGGGCGCAGGAGATACGCAGTATTTT.

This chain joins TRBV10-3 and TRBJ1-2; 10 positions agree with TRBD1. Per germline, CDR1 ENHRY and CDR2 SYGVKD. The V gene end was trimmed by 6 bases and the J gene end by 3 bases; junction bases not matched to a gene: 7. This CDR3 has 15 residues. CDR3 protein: CAIRRLTGGHYGYTF. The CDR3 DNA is TGTGCCATCAGACGGCTGACAGGGGGCCACTATGGCTACACCTTC.

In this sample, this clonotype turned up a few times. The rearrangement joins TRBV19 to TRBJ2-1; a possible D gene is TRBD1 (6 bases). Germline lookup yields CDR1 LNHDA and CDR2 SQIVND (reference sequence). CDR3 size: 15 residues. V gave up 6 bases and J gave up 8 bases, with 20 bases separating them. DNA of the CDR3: TGTGCCAGTAGGCACAGGGTCCCCCCAGGGGATGAGCAGTTCTTC. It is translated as CASRHRVPPGDEQFF.

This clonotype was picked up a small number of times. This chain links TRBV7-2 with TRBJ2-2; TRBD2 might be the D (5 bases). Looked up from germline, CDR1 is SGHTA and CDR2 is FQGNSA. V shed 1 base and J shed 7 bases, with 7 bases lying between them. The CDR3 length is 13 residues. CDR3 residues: CASSLDSDGELFF. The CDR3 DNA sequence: TGTGCCAGCAGCTTAGATAGCGACGGGGAGCTGTTTTTT. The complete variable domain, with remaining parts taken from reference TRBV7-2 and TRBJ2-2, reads GAGVSQSPSNKVTEKGKDVELRCDPISGHTALYWYRQSLGQGLEFLIYFQGNSAPDKSGLPSDRFSAERTGGSVSTLTIQRTQQEDSAVYLCASSLDSDGELFFGEGSRLTVL.

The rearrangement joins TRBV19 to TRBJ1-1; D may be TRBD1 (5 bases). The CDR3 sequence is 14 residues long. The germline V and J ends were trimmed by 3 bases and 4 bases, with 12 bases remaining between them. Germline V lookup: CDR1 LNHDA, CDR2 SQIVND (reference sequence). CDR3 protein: CASSIRQGGTEAFF. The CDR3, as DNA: TGTGCCAGTAGTATCAGGCAGGGAGGCACTGAAGCTTTCTTT.

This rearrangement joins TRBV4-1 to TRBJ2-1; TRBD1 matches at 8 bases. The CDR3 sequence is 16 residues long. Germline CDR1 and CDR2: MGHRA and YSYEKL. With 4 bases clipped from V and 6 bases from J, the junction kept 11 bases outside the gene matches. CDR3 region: CASSPRASRGPNEQFF. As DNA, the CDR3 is TGCGCCAGCAGCCCCCGGGCTAGCAGGGGGCCCAATGAGCAGTTCTTC.

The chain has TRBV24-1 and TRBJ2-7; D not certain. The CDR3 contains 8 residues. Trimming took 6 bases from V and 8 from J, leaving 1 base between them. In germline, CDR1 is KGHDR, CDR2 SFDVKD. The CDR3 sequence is CATSQQYV. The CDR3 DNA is TGTGCCACCAGTCAGCAGTACGTC.

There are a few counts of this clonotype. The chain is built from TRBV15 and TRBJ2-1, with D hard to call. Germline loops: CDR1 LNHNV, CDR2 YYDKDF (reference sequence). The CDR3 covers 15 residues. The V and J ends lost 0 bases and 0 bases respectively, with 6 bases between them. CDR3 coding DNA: TGTGCCACCAGCAGAGATCGGGTCTCCTACAATGAGCAGTTCTTC. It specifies CATSRDRVSYNEQFF.

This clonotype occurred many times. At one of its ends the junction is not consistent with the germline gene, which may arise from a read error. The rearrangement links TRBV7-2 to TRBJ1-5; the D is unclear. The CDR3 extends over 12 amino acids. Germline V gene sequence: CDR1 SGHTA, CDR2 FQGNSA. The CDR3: CASSLASQPQHF. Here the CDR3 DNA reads TGTGCCAGCAGCCTAGCGTCTCAGCCCCAGCATTTT. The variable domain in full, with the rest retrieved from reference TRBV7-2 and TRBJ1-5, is GAGVSQSPSNKVTEKGKDVELRCDPISGHTALYWYRQSLGQGLEFLIYFQGNSAPDKSGLPSDRFSAERTGGSVSTLTIQRTQQEDSAVYLCASSLASQPQHFGDGTRLSIL.

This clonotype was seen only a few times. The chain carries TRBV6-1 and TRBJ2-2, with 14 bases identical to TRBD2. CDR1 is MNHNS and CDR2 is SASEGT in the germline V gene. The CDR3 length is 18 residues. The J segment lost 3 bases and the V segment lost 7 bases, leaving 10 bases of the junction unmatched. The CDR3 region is CASTPGTSGSLDTGELFF. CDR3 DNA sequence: TGTGCCAGCACTCCAGGGACTAGCGGGAGCTTAGACACCGGGGAGCTGTTTTTT.

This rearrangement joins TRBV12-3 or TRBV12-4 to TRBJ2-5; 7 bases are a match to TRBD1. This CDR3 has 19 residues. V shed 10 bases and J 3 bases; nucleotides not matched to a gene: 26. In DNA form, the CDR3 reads TGTGCCACCAGGGGAACCAGACAGGGCCTATCTCAAGGGGAAGAGACCCAGTACTTC. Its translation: CATRGTRQGLSQGEETQYF.

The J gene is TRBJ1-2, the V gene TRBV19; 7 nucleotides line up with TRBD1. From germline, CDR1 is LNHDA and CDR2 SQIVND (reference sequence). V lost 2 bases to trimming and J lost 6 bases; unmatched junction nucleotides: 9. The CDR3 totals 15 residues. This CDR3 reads CASSINGRTGNGYTF. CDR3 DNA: TGTGCCAGTAGTATAAACGGGAGGACAGGCAATGGCTACACCTTC.

The CDR3 is CASSESPPHSGRAFGETQYF. DNA for the CDR3: TGTGCCAGCAGTGAATCCCCACCCCATAGCGGGAGGGCCTTCGGTGAGACCCAGTACTTC. The chain links TRBV2 to TRBJ2-5, with 11 bases aligning to TRBD2. The CDR3 has 20 residues. After removal of 2 bases from V and 5 bases from J, the junction contained 19 bases not matched to a gene. Per the germline V gene, CDR1 is SNHLY and CDR2 is FYNNEI.

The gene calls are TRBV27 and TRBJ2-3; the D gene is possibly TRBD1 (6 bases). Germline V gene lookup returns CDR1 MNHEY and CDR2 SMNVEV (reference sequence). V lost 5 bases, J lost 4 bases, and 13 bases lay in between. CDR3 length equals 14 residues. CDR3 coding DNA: TGTGCCAGCAGTCCTCGACAGGCGGCAGATACGCAGTATTTT. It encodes CASSPRQAADTQYF.